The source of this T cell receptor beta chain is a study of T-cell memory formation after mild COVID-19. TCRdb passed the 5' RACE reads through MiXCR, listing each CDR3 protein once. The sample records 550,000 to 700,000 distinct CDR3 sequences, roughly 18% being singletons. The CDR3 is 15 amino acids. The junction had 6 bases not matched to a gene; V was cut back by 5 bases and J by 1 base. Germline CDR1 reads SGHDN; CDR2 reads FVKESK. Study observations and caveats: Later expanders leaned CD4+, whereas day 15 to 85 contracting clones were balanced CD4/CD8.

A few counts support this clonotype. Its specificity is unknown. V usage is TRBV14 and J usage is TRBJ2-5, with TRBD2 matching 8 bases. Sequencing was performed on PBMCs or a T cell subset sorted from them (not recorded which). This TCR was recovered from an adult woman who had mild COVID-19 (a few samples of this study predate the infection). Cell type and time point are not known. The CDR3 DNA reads TGTGCCAGCAGCTACGGGAGCGGGGGCCAAGAGACCCAGTACTTC. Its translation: CASSYGSGGQETQYF.